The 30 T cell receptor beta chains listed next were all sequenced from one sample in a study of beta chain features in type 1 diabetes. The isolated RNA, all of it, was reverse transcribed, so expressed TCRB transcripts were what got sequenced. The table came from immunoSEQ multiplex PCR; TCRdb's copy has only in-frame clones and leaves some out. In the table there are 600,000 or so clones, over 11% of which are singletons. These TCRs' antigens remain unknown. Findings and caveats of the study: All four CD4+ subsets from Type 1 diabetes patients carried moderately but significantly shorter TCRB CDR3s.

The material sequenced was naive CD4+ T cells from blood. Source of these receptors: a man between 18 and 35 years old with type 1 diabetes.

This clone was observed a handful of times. The CDR3: CASSPQGVAGYTF. The DNA of the CDR3 is TGTGCCAGCAGCCCCCAGGGGGTAGCTGGCTACACCTTC. The V gene is TRBV7-2, the J gene TRBJ1-2, with 7 nucleotides matching TRBD1. The CDR3 has 13 amino acids. In germline, CDR1 is SGHTA, CDR2 FQGNSA. V trimming: 5 bases; J trimming: 7 bases; junction bases outside the gene matches: 7.

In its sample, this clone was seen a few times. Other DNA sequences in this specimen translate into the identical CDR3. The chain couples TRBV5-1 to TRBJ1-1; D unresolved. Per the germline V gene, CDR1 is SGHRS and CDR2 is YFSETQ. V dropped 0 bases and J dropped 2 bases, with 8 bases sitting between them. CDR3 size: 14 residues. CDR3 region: CASSLEGSNTEAFF. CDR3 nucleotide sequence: TGCGCCAGCAGCTTGGAAGGGTCTAACACTGAAGCTTTCTTT.

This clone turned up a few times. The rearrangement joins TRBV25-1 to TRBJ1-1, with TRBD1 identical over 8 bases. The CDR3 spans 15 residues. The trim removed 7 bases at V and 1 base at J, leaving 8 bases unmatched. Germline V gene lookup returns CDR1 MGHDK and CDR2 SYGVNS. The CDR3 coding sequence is TGTGCCAGCAACGTCTACAGGGGGGGGAACACTGAAGCTTTCTTT. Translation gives CASNVYRGGNTEAFF.

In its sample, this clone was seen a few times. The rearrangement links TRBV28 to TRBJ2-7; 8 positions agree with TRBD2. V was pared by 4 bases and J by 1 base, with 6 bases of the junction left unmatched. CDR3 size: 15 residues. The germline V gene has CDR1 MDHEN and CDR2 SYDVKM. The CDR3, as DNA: TGTGCCAGCAGTTCATTAGCGGGGCCATCCTACGAGCAGTACTTC. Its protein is CASSSLAGPSYEQYF.

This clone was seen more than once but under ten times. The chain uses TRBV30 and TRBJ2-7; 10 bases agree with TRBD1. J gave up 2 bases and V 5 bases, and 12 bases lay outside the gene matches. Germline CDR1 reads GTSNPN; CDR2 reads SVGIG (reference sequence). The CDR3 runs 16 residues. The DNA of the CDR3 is TGTGCCTGGCATGTGACCGGGACAGGGGTTACCTACGAGCAGTACTTC. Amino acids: CAWHVTGTGVTYEQYF. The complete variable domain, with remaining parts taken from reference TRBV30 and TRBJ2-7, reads SQTIHQWPATLVQPVGSPLSLECTVEGTSNPNLYWYRQAAGRGLQLLFYSVGIGQISSEVPQNLSASRPQDRQFILSSKKLLLSDSGFYLCAWHVTGTGVTYEQYFGPGTRLTVT.

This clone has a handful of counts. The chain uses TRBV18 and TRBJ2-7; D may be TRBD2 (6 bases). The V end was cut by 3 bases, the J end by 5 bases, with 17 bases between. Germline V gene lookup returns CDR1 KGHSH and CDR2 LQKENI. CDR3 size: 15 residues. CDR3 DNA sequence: TGTGCCAGCTCACCGGGGGGACGGCCTCAGGACGAGCAGTACTTC. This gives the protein CASSPGGRPQDEQYF.

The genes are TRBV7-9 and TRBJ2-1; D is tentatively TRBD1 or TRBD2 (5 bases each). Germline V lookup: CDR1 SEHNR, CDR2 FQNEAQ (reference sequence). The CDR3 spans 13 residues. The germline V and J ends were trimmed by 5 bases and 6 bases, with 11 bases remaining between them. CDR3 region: CASSRGGANEQFF. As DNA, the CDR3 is TGTGCCAGCAGCCGTGGGGGAGCCAATGAGCAGTTCTTC.

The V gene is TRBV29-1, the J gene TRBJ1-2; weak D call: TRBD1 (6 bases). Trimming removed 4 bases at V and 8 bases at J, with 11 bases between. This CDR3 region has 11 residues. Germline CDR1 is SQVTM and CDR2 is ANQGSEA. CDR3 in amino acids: CSVAGALGYTF. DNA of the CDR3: TGCAGCGTTGCGGGGGCGCTGGGCTACACCTTC.

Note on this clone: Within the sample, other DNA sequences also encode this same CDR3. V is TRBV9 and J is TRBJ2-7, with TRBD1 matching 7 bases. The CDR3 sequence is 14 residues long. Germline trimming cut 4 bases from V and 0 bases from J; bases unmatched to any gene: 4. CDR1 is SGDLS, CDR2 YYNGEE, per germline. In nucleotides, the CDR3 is TGTGCCAGCAGCCCACGACAGGGCTCCTACGAGCAGTACTTC. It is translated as CASSPRQGSYEQYF.

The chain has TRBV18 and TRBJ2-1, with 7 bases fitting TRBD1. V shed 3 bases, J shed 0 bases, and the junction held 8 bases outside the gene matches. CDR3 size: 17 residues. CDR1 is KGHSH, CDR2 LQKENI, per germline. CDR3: CASSPPLTGSSYNEQFF. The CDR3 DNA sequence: TGTGCCAGCTCACCTCCTCTGACAGGGAGCTCCTACAATGAGCAGTTCTTC.

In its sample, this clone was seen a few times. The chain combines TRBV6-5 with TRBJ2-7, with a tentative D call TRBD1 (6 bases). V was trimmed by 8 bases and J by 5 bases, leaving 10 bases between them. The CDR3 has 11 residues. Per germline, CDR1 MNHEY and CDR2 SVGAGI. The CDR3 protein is CASSQGNEQYF. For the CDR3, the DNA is TGTGCCAGCTCACAGGGCAACGAGCAGTACTTC.

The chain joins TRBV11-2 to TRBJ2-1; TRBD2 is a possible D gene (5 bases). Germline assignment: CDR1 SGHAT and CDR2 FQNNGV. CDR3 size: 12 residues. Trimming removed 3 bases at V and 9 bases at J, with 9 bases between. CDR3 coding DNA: TGTGCCAGCAGCTTTGGACTCCCTGAGCAGTTCTTC. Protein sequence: CASSFGLPEQFF.

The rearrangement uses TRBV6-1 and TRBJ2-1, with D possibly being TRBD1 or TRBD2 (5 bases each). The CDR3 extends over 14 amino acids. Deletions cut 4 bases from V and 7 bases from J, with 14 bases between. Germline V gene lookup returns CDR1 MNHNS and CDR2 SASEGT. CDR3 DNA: TGTGCCAGCAGTGGCCGGGACCGGGGAAATGAGCAGTTCTTC. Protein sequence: CASSGRDRGNEQFF.

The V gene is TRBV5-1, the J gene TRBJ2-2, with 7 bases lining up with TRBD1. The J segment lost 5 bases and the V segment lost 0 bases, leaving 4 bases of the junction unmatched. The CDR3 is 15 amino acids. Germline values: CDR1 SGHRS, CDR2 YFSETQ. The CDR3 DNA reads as TGCGCCAGCAGCTTGGCGACAGGGATGACCGGGGAGCTGTTTTTT. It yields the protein CASSLATGMTGELFF.

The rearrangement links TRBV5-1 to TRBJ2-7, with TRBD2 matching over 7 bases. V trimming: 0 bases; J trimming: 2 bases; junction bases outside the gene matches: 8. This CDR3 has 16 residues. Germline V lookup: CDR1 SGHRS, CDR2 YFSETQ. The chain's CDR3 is CASSLVSGTPAYEQYF. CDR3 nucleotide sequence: TGCGCCAGCAGCTTGGTGAGCGGGACCCCTGCCTACGAGCAGTACTTC. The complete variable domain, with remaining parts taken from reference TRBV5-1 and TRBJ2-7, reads KAGVTQTPRYLIKTRGQQVTLSCSPISGHRSVSWYQQTPGQGLQFLFEYFSETQRNKGNFPGRFSGRQFSNSRSEMNVSTLELGDSALYLCASSLVSGTPAYEQYFGPGTRLTVT.

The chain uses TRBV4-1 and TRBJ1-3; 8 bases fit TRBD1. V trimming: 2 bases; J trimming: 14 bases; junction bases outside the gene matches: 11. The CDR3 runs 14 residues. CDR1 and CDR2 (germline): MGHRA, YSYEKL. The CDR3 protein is CASSQPGQGRGLYF. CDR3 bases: TGCGCCAGCAGCCAACCTGGACAGGGACGGGGCCTATATTTT.

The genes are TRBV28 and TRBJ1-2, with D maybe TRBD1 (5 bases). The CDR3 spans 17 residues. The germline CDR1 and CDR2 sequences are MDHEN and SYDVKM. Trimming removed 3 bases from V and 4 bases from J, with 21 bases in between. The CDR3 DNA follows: TGTGCCAGCAGTTTTTCCCAGGGCCCGGCGGTGGGCTATGGCTACACCTTC. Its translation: CASSFSQGPAVGYGYTF.

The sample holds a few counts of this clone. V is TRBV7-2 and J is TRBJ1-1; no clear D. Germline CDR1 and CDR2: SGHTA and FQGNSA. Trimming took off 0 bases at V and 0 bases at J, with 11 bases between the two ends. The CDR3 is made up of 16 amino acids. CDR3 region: CASSLAQPVVNTEAFF. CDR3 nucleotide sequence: TGTGCCAGCAGCTTAGCGCAACCGGTCGTGAACACTGAAGCTTTCTTT.

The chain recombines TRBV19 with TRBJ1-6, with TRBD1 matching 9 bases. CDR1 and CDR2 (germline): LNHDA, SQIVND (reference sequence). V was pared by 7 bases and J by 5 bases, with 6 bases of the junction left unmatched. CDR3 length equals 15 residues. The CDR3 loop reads CASKDRGADNSPLHF. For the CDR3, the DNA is TGTGCCAGTAAGGACAGGGGAGCGGATAATTCACCCCTCCACTTT.

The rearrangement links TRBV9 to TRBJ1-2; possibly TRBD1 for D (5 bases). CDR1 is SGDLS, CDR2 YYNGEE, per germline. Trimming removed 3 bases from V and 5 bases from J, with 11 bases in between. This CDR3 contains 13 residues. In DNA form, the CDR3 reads TGTGCCAGCAGCGAAGACGGGACTTATGGCTACACCTTC. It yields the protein CASSEDGTYGYTF.

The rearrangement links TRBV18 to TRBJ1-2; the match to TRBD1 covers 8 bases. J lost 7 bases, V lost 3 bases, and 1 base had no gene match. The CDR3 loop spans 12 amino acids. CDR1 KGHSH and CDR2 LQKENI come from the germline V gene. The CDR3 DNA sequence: TGTGCCAGCTCACCGGGACAGGCTGGCTACACCTTC. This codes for CASSPGQAGYTF.

The CDR3 loop is CSSARERQYF. CDR3 DNA: TGCAGCTCGGCCCGGGAAAGGCAGTATTTT. The chain employs TRBV29-1 and TRBJ2-3, with D maybe TRBD2 (5 bases). Germline assignment: CDR1 SQVTM and CDR2 ANQGSEA. Trimming left V 8 bases short and J 11 bases short, with 14 bases between. This CDR3 is built from 10 residues.

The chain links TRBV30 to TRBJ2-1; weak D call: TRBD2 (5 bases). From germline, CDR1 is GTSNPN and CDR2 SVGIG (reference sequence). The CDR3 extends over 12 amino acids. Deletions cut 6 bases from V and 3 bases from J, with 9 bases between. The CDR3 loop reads CACERSYNEQFF. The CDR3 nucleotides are TGTGCCTGCGAGCGGAGCTACAATGAGCAGTTCTTC.

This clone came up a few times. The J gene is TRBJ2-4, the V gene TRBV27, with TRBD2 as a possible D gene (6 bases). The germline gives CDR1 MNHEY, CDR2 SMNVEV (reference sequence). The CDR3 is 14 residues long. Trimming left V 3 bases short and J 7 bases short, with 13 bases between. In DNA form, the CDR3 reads TGTGCCAGCAGTTTCATGCGGGATGGTAACATTCAGTACTTC. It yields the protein CASSFMRDGNIQYF.

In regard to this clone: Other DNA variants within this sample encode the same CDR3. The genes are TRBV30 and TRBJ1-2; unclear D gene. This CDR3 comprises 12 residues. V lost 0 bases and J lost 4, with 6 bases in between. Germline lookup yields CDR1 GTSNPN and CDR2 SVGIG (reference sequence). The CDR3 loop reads CAWSVSAYGYTF. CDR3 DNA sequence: TGTGCCTGGAGTGTATCGGCCTATGGCTACACCTTC.

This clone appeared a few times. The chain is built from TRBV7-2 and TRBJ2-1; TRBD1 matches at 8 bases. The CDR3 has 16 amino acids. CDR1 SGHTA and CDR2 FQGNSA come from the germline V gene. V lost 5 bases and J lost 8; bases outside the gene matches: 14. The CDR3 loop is CASSTGQGSLRDEQFF. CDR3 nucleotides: TGTGCCAGCAGCACCGGACAGGGTTCACTTCGGGATGAGCAGTTCTTC.

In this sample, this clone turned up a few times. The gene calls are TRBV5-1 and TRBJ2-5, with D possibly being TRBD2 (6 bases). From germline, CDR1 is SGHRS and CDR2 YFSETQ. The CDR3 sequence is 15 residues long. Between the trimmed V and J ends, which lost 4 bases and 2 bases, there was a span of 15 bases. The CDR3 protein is CASSLTGGKQETQYF. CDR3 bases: TGCGCCAGCAGCCTCACCGGAGGGAAACAAGAGACCCAGTACTTC.

CDR3 nucleotide sequence: TGTGCCAGCAGCTCGTCAGATGCTGGCTACACCTTC. The encoded protein is CASSSSDAGYTF. V is TRBV7-9 and J is TRBJ1-2; D is undetermined. Germline-derived CDR1 and CDR2 are SEHNR and FQNEAQ (reference sequence). The CDR3 is made up of 12 amino acids. V was pared by 4 bases and J by 7 bases, with 10 bases between.

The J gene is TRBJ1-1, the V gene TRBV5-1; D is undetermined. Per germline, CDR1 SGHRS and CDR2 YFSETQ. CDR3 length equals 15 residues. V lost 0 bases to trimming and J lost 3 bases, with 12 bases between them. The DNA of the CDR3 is TGCGCCAGCAGCTTGGGGACCGGCGCCTACACTGAAGCTTTCTTT. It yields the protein CASSLGTGAYTEAFF.

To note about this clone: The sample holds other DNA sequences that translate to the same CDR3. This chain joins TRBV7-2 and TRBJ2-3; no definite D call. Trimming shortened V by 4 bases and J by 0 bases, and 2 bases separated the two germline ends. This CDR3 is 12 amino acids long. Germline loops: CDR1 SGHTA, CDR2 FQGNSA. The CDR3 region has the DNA TGTGCCAGCAGCTCAAGCACAGATACGCAGTATTTT. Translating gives CASSSSTDTQYF.